One sample yielded the 5 T cell receptor beta chains listed below, sequenced in a study of T cells in narcolepsy. Using immunoSEQ multiplex PCR, the repertoire was profiled, and TCRdb retains in-frame clones only, with some absent. The repertoire holds 26,000 or so clones, with 75% to 80% as singletons. The specimen was CD45RA- memory CD4+ T cells from PBMCs. The receptors shown here come from a human donor with narcolepsy.

The chain combines TRBV7-9 with TRBJ1-6; 10 bases are a match to TRBD1. Germline CDR1 is SEHNR and CDR2 is FQNEAQ (reference sequence). The junction had 10 bases not matched to a gene; V was cut back by 5 bases and J by 3 bases. The CDR3 sequence is 18 residues long. The CDR3 DNA follows: TGTGCCAGCAGCCCATCCGCCCGGGACAGGGGCTATAATTCACCCCTCCACTTT. This codes for CASSPSARDRGYNSPLHF.

V is TRBV6-1 and J is TRBJ1-3; no firm D call. Germline CDR1 MNHNS, CDR2 SASEGT. The CDR3 runs 14 residues. V was cut by 8 bases and J by 2 bases, with 13 bases left in between. CDR3 loop: CASWRERTGNTIYF. The CDR3 DNA reads TGTGCCAGCTGGAGGGAAAGGACTGGAAACACCATATATTTT.

The J gene is TRBJ1-2, the V gene TRBV7-9, with no clear D. This CDR3 region has 12 residues. V shed 1 base and J shed 5 bases, with 5 bases lying between them. CDR1 is SEHNR, CDR2 FQNEAQ, per germline (reference sequence). CDR3 in amino acids: CASSLDSYGYTF. The CDR3 DNA is TGTGCCAGCAGCTTAGACAGTTATGGCTACACCTTC. The full variable domain, completed using reference TRBV7-9 and TRBJ1-2, is DTGVSQNPRHKITKRGQNVTFRCDPISEHNRLYWYRQTLGQGPEFLTYFQNEAQLEKSRLLSDRFSAERPKGSFSTLEIQRTEQGDSAMYLCASSLDSYGYTFGSGTRLTVV.

The CDR3 spells CASSLTEETQYF. CDR3 DNA: TGCGCCAGCAGCCTAACCGAAGAGACCCAGTACTTC. This chain connects TRBV5-1 to TRBJ2-5; D unclear. CDR1 is SGHRS and CDR2 is YFSETQ in the germline V gene. This CDR3 is built from 12 residues. V was trimmed by 4 bases and J by 3 bases, leaving 7 bases between them.

The J gene is TRBJ2-3, the V gene TRBV7-7; no definite D call. The germline CDR1 and CDR2 sequences are SSHAT and FNYEAQ (reference sequence). V lost 8 bases and J lost 0, with 12 bases in between. The CDR3 totals 14 residues. CDR3 sequence: CASSRVHSTDTQYF. CDR3 nucleotides: TGTGCCAGCTCACGGGTCCATAGCACAGATACGCAGTATTTT.